The source of this T cell receptor beta chain is a study of T cell responses to AZD1222 COVID-19 vaccine. Whole-study findings and limits: Vaccine-related CD4 TCRs covered spike, predominating at 160-218 and 743-854. Donors were largely white British and mainly female; clonal diversity was possibly underestimated.

Using immunoSEQ multiplex PCR, the repertoire was profiled, and TCRdb retains in-frame clones only, with some absent. The profile covers some 150,000 clones, with about 88% appearing a single time and just under 7% taken by the ten largest. Trimming took 1 base from V and 2 from J, leaving 9 bases between them. This CDR3 has 14 residues. Germline lookup yields CDR1 SGHAT and CDR2 FQNNGV. Comment on this clone: As yet, its antigen is unknown.

The V gene is TRBV11-2, the J gene TRBJ2-7; D is perhaps TRBD2 (5 bases). This TCR came from an adult who had recovered from COVID-19. Sequenced here: peripheral blood, sampled after recovery from COVID-19. CDR3 sequence: CASSLGGVTYEQYF. The CDR3 DNA reads TGTGCCAGCAGCTTAGGGGGAGTCACCTACGAGCAGTACTTC. Using reference TRBV11-2 and TRBJ2-7 for the parts outside the CDR3, the full variable domain is EAGVAQSPRYKIIEKRQSVAFWCNPISGHATLYWYQQILGQGPKLLIQFQNNGVVDDSQLPKDRFSAERLKGVDSTLKIQPAKLEDSAVYLCASSLGGVTYEQYFGPGTRLTVT.